Presented here are 24 T cell receptor beta chains from one specimen sequenced in a study of regulatory T cells. Primers: 52 TRBV forward and 13 TRBJ reverse. Some clones are missing from TCRdb's copy, which holds only in-frame ones; the method was immunoSEQ multiplex PCR. The sample carries 20,000 to 25,000 clones, 93% recorded once. The sample comprised CD8+ T cells sorted from blood. Receptors originate from a child aged 2-15 years with CD3G deficiency.

V gene TRBV13 combines with J gene TRBJ2-1, with a possible D match to TRBD2 (6 bases). The CDR3 loop spans 13 amino acids. Germline CDR1 and CDR2: PRHDT and FYEKMQ (reference sequence). V was pared by 6 bases and J by 6 bases, with 12 bases between. This chain's CDR3 is CASSMGGSNEQFF. The CDR3 nucleotides read TGTGCCAGCAGTATGGGGGGATCCAATGAGCAGTTCTTC.

This chain joins TRBV10-3 and TRBJ2-3; no definite D call. V lost 3 bases and J 11 bases, leaving 15 bases between the germline ends. Germline lookup yields CDR1 ENHRY and CDR2 SYGVKD. The CDR3 sequence is 13 residues long. CDR3 coding DNA: TGTGCCATCAGTGACCCTCTCTTAACTGAGCAGTATTTT. This encodes CAISDPLLTEQYF.

V and J are TRBV20-1 and TRBJ2-1, with D unclear. Trimming removed 3 bases at V and 3 bases at J, with 3 bases between. CDR3 length: 11 amino acids. Germline V lookup: CDR1 DFQATT, CDR2 SNEGSKA (reference sequence). CDR3 region: CSASFYNEQFF. As DNA, the CDR3 is TGCAGTGCTAGTTTCTACAATGAGCAGTTCTTC.

The DNA for the CDR3 is TGTGCCAGCAGCTTAGACCAAGAGACCCAGTACTTC. Translated: CASSLDQETQYF. J is TRBJ2-5 and V is TRBV7-8; D is unclear. The CDR3 spans 12 residues. Trimming removed 1 base from V and 0 bases from J, with 0 bases in between. Per germline, CDR1 SGHVS and CDR2 FQNEAQ.

This chain joins TRBV28 and TRBJ2-1; D remains ambiguous. CDR3 length equals 14 residues. Germline V gives CDR1 MDHEN, CDR2 SYDVKM. Trimming cost V 3 bases and J 3 bases, with 9 bases left between them. CDR3 sequence: CASSLVGFYNEQFF. CDR3 nucleotides: TGTGCCAGCAGTTTGGTGGGGTTCTACAATGAGCAGTTCTTC.

In this sample, this clone turned up once. The chain has TRBV6-1 and TRBJ2-1; possibly TRBD2 for D (7 bases). Germline-derived CDR1 and CDR2 are MNHNS and SASEGT. V was clipped by 2 bases and J by 0 bases, with 20 bases between them. The CDR3 length is 19 residues. The CDR3 DNA follows: TGTGCCAGCAGTGAATGGGGGGAGGGGGGAGCGATCTCCTACAATGAGCAGTTCTTC. Translated, it gives CASSEWGEGGAISYNEQFF.

This chain links TRBV28 with TRBJ2-7; 11 nucleotides line up with TRBD2. With V trimmed by 2 bases and J by 6 bases, 9 bases remained unmatched. In germline, CDR1 is MDHEN, CDR2 SYDVKM. This CDR3 comprises 16 residues. The CDR3 DNA reads as TGTGCCAGCAGTTTAACAACTAGCGGGAGCAGATGCGAGCAGTACTTC. Translated, it gives CASSLTTSGSRCEQYF.

The chain employs TRBV28 and TRBJ1-4; no reliable D call. Trimming stripped 9 bases from V and 6 bases from J, with 23 bases between. The V gene's germline CDR1 is MDHEN and CDR2 SYDVKM. The CDR3 totals 16 residues. The CDR3 spells CASGTDSHGVDEKLFF. The CDR3 DNA follows: TGTGCCAGTGGCACCGATAGTCACGGAGTAGATGAAAAACTGTTTTTT.

The rearrangement links TRBV28 to TRBJ2-1; D is tentatively TRBD1 or TRBD2 (6 bases each). Germline CDR1 MDHEN, CDR2 SYDVKM. Trimming removed 5 bases from V and 10 bases from J, with 21 bases in between. The CDR3 is made up of 15 amino acids. The CDR3 DNA follows: TGTGCCAGCAGTCCAACGGGACTGGGACAATGGGAGCAGTTCTTC. Its translation is CASSPTGLGQWEQFF.

This chain connects TRBV11-2 to TRBJ1-3, with D tentatively TRBD1 (5 bases). The CDR3 runs to 17 residues. Germline V gene lookup returns CDR1 SGHAT and CDR2 FQNNGV. Trimming took 0 bases from V and 0 from J, leaving 12 bases between them. DNA of the CDR3: TGTGCCAGCAGCTTAGAGGGTGCAGGGACCTCTGGAAACACCATATATTTT. This gives the protein CASSLEGAGTSGNTIYF.

This clone occurred once. The chain has TRBV28 and TRBJ2-7; 11 bases map to TRBD1. Trimming at V came to 3 bases and at J to 4 bases, leaving 8 bases not matched to a gene. Germline V gene data show CDR1 as MDHEN and CDR2 as SYDVKM. This CDR3 contains 16 residues. CDR3 protein: CASSFGPGTGGYEQYF. The CDR3 nucleotides read TGTGCCAGCAGTTTCGGCCCAGGGACAGGGGGTTACGAGCAGTACTTC.

This clone was found once. The J gene is TRBJ2-6, the V gene TRBV6-1; D may be TRBD1 (5 bases). CDR1 and CDR2 from the germline V gene are MNHNS and SASEGT. The CDR3 runs to 21 residues. Trimming cost V 2 bases and J 0 bases, with 23 bases left between them. CDR3 in DNA: TGTGCCAGCAGTGAAATTTCGGTGGGCCAGGGATTCTTCTCTGGGGCCAACGTCCTGACTTTC. Its translation: CASSEISVGQGFFSGANVLTF.

The V and J genes are TRBV28 and TRBJ2-5, with D perhaps TRBD1 or TRBD2 (5 bases each). CDR1 is MDHEN, CDR2 SYDVKM, per germline. The V end was cut by 5 bases, the J end by 5 bases, with 27 bases between. The CDR3 is 18 residues long. The CDR3 region is CASSPLSLGTPVGETQYF. DNA for the CDR3: TGTGCCAGCAGTCCGCTTTCCCTCGGGACCCCAGTAGGTGAGACCCAGTACTTC.

The rearrangement uses TRBV27 and TRBJ2-2; no firm D call. The CDR3 spans 12 residues. Trimming removed 3 bases from V and 8 bases from J, with 7 bases in between. In germline, CDR1 is MNHEY, CDR2 SMNVEV (reference sequence). As DNA, the CDR3 is TGTGCCAGCAGTTTCCTGGGAGGGGAGCTGTTTTTT. Amino acids: CASSFLGGELFF.

On this clone: The same CDR3 also results from other DNA sequences found in this sample. The chain combines TRBV27 with TRBJ2-3; no reliable D call. Trimming cost V 3 bases and J 0 bases, with 4 bases left between them. The germline V gene encodes CDR1 MNHEY and CDR2 SMNVEV (reference sequence). The CDR3 extends over 13 amino acids. The CDR3 sequence: CASSLTSTDTQYF. CDR3 sequence (DNA): TGTGCCAGCAGTTTGACTAGCACAGATACGCAGTATTTT.

The rearrangement uses TRBV28 and TRBJ2-7; D could derive from TRBD1 or TRBD2 (5 bases each). Germline-derived CDR1 and CDR2 are MDHEN and SYDVKM. The CDR3 length is 15 residues. V was shortened by 5 bases and J by 5 bases, with 19 bases between the two germline ends. The CDR3 coding sequence is TGTGCCAGCAGTGAGGTGGGGACGGCAGGGAACGAGCAGTACTTC. Translation gives CASSEVGTAGNEQYF.

Worth noting for this clone: This same CDR3 is encoded by further DNA sequences in the sample. J is TRBJ2-7 and V is TRBV6-1; 7 bases agree with TRBD2. There are 16 residues in the CDR3. V trimming: 1 base; J trimming: 0 bases; junction bases outside the gene matches: 6. Germline values: CDR1 MNHNS, CDR2 SASEGT. The DNA of the CDR3 is TGTGCCAGCAGTGAAGGTGTAGCGGGCACCTCCTACGAGCAGTACTTC. Translating it yields CASSEGVAGTSYEQYF.

The rearrangement uses TRBV28 and TRBJ1-5; a weak D match, TRBD1 (5 bases). Per germline, CDR1 MDHEN and CDR2 SYDVKM. There are 15 residues in the CDR3. Trimming took 0 bases from V and 4 from J, leaving 10 bases between them. CDR3 sequence (DNA): TGTGCCAGCAGTTTATGGGGCCAGGGAAATCAGCCCCAGCATTTT. It encodes CASSLWGQGNQPQHF.

The rearrangement links TRBV14 to TRBJ1-5; possibly TRBD1 for D (5 bases). V was cut by 5 bases and J by 0 bases, with 23 bases left in between. Germline V lookup: CDR1 SGHDN, CDR2 FVKESK. This CDR3 spans 19 amino acids. CDR3 sequence (DNA): TGTGCCAGCAGCTCTAGCAACTCTAGCCACAGGTATAGCAATCAGCCCCAGCATTTT. Translated, it gives CASSSSNSSHRYSNQPQHF.

The chain employs TRBV27 and TRBJ2-1, with 16 bases that match TRBD2. The trim removed 6 bases at V and 12 bases at J, leaving 5 bases unmatched. The CDR3 contains 14 residues. Germline V gene data show CDR1 as MNHEY and CDR2 as SMNVEV (reference sequence). The CDR3 is CASSSGLAGGRQFF. As DNA, the CDR3 is TGTGCCAGCAGCTCGGGACTAGCGGGAGGGAGGCAGTTCTTC.

The sample holds a few counts of this clone. The chain is built from TRBV27 and TRBJ2-1, with a tentative D call TRBD1 (6 bases). CDR1 is MNHEY, CDR2 SMNVEV, per germline (reference sequence). This CDR3 comprises 14 residues. V dropped 8 bases and J dropped 9 bases, with 20 bases sitting between them. CDR3 protein: CASSPSSPGVEQFF. The CDR3 nucleotides are TGTGCCAGCTCCCCCAGCTCCCCAGGGGTTGAGCAGTTCTTC.

This clone was found a few times. The V and J genes are TRBV5-1 and TRBJ2-3; a possible D gene is TRBD2 (6 bases). V lost 5 bases and J 10 bases, leaving 14 bases between the germline ends. Germline V CDR1 and CDR2: SGHRS, YFSETQ. The CDR3 covers 12 residues. CDR3 coding DNA: TGCGCCAGCAGGCCCGTGGAGGGCGCGCAGTATTTT. Translated: CASRPVEGAQYF.

The V call is TRBV7-9, the J call TRBJ2-3, with 8 bases matching TRBD2. The V segment lost 1 base and the J segment 2 bases; nucleotides outside the gene matches: 5. CDR1 SEHNR and CDR2 FQNEAQ come from the germline V gene (reference sequence). The CDR3 has 16 amino acids. The CDR3 nucleotides read TGTGCCAGCAGCTTAGGTCAAGCGGGAGCCACAGATACGCAGTATTTT. This sequence encodes CASSLGQAGATDTQYF.

This chain joins TRBV6-1 and TRBJ2-7; D not resolved. Trimming removed 2 bases at V and 0 bases at J, with 11 bases between. The germline V gene encodes CDR1 MNHNS and CDR2 SASEGT. The CDR3 is 15 residues long. In DNA, the CDR3 is TGTGCCAGCAGTGAACTCCCACATAGCTCCTACGAGCAGTACTTC. Residues: CASSELPHSSYEQYF.